One and the same sample provided the 21 T cell receptor beta chains below, sequenced in a study of blood T cell repertoires in COVID-19. The data were produced by immunoSEQ multiplex PCR, yet TCRdb's version contains in-frame clones alone and is incomplete. The sample consists of just over 50,000 clones, more than 75% of them appearing once. The material sequenced was peripheral blood. The receptors originated from a human donor with active COVID-19. The donor label of this sample is uncertain.

The chain recombines TRBV7-9 with TRBJ1-1; TRBD1 matches at 9 bases. The germline gives CDR1 SEHNR, CDR2 FQNEAQ (reference sequence). This CDR3 spans 14 amino acids. Trimming cost V 5 bases and J 5 bases; bases outside gene matches: 6. The CDR3 region has the DNA TGTGCCAGCAGCGAAGGACAGGGGACGACTGAAGCTTTCTTT. It codes for CASSEGQGTTEAFF.

The CDR3 sequence is CASSLAQNSPLHF. The CDR3 DNA follows: TGTGCCAGCAGCTTAGCCCAGAATTCACCCCTCCACTTT. V usage is TRBV7-8 and J usage is TRBJ1-6; D gene unclear. V lost 0 bases to trimming and J lost 7 bases, with 4 bases between them. This CDR3 spans 13 amino acids. Germline V lookup: CDR1 SGHVS, CDR2 FQNEAQ.

The CDR3: CASSYGQGFDIQYF. CDR3 sequence (DNA): TGTGCCAGCAGTTACGGGCAGGGTTTTGACATTCAGTACTTC. The chain links TRBV6-6 to TRBJ2-4, with a weak D call TRBD1 (5 bases). V lost 2 bases and J 8 bases, leaving 13 bases between the germline ends. CDR1 is MNHNY and CDR2 is SVGAGI in the germline V gene (reference sequence). The length of the CDR3 is 14 residues.

This chain links TRBV7-3 with TRBJ2-1; TRBD2 is a possible D gene (7 bases). This CDR3 spans 15 amino acids. CDR1 and CDR2 (germline): SGHTA, FQGTGA. V shed 5 bases and J shed 2 bases, with 13 bases lying between them. CDR3 loop: CASSPSGGPYNEQFF. Here the CDR3 DNA reads TGTGCCAGCAGCCCATCCGGGGGGCCCTACAATGAGCAGTTCTTC.

V is TRBV7-3 and J is TRBJ2-3; 11 bases line up with TRBD2. Per the germline V gene, CDR1 is SGHTA and CDR2 is FQGTGA. J gave up 2 bases and V 5 bases, and 3 bases lay outside the gene matches. The CDR3 length is 15 residues. The CDR3 coding sequence is TGTGCCAGCAGCACTAGCGGGGGCAACACAGATACGCAGTATTTT. This encodes CASSTSGGNTDTQYF.

The genes are TRBV29-1 and TRBJ2-5; TRBD2 matches 7 bases. This CDR3 contains 15 residues. Germline V gene data show CDR1 as SQVTM and CDR2 as ANQGSEA. Trimming removed 1 base from V and 2 bases from J; junction bases left unmatched: 7. The CDR3 coding sequence is TGCAGCGTTGAAGGCCAGCGGGGTTCTCAAGAGACCCAGTACTTC. Translation gives CSVEGQRGSQETQYF.

The count of this clone is one. The chain uses TRBV19 and TRBJ1-1; D remains ambiguous. The germline V gene has CDR1 LNHDA and CDR2 SQIVND (reference sequence). This CDR3 comprises 13 residues. With 3 bases removed from V and 2 bases from J, the gap between germline ends came to 7 bases. This chain's CDR3 is CASSIGVNTEAFF. The CDR3 coding sequence is TGTGCCAGTAGTATCGGGGTCAACACTGAAGCTTTCTTT. Based on the CDR3 plus reference TRBV19 and TRBJ1-1, the full variable domain is DGGITQSPKYLFRKEGQNVTLSCEQNLNHDAMYWYRQDPGQGLRLIYYSQIVNDFQKGDIAEGYSVSREKKESFPLTVTSAQKNPTAFYLCASSIGVNTEAFFGQGTRLTVV.

This chain connects TRBV5-6 to TRBJ1-2; TRBD1 matches at 7 bases. CDR3 length: 13 amino acids. CDR1 and CDR2 (germline): SGHDT, YYEEEE. The V gene end was trimmed by 4 bases and the J gene end by 8 bases; junction bases not matched to a gene: 8. Written as DNA, the CDR3 is TGTGCCAGCAGCCCCGGGACAGCAGACGGCTACACCTTC. This gives the protein CASSPGTADGYTF.

By frequency in the sample, this clone is medium-sized. J is TRBJ2-7 and V is TRBV4-1; D not certain. This CDR3 contains 13 residues. V was cut by 0 bases and J by 3 bases, with 6 bases left in between. Germline CDR1 is MGHRA and CDR2 is YSYEKL. The CDR3 sequence is CASSQEVSYEQYF. CDR3 sequence (DNA): TGCGCCAGCAGCCAAGAAGTGAGCTACGAGCAGTACTTC.

J is TRBJ2-2 and V is TRBV9; TRBD2 is a possible D gene (7 bases). The V end was cut by 0 bases, the J end by 0 bases, with 12 bases between. The germline V gene encodes CDR1 SGDLS and CDR2 YYNGEE. The CDR3 is 17 residues long. This chain's CDR3 is CASSVDGRGSNTGELFF. The CDR3 DNA sequence: TGTGCCAGCAGCGTAGATGGGAGGGGGTCGAACACCGGGGAGCTGTTTTTT.

The gene calls are TRBV11-3 and TRBJ1-1; D gene ambiguous. This CDR3 comprises 13 residues. Germline CDR1 is SGHNT and CDR2 is YENEEA. Trimming removed 4 bases at V and 3 bases at J, with 9 bases between. CDR3 sequence: CASSSRTHTEAFF. The CDR3, as DNA: TGTGCCAGCAGCTCCCGTACACACACTGAAGCTTTCTTT.

The genes are TRBV3-1 (or the pseudogene TRBV3-2) and TRBJ1-2; possibly TRBD1 for D (5 bases). The V and J ends lost 1 base and 8 bases respectively, with 20 bases between them. The CDR3 consists of 16 residues. Germline V gives CDR1 LGHDT, CDR2 YNNKEL (reference sequence). The CDR3 is CASSQVVPGVLSGYTF. The CDR3 DNA is TGTGCCAGCAGCCAAGTTGTTCCGGGGGTTCTGAGCGGCTACACCTTC.

This clone has only a few counts. CDR3 DNA sequence: TGTGCCAGCTCAGAGGGACAGGTGATCAATCAGCCCCAGCATTTT. Amino acids: CASSEGQVINQPQHF. The chain recombines TRBV18 with TRBJ1-5, with 8 bases aligning to TRBD1. The germline V gene encodes CDR1 KGHSH and CDR2 LQKENI. Germline trimming cut 5 bases from V and 3 bases from J; bases unmatched to any gene: 6. The CDR3 is 15 amino acids.

The chain is built from TRBV5-6 and TRBJ1-4; D is undetermined. The V end was cut by 0 bases, the J end by 6 bases, with 12 bases between. CDR3 size: 15 residues. Germline loops: CDR1 SGHDT, CDR2 YYEEEE. The CDR3 DNA follows: TGTGCCAGCAGCTTGGGGTGGTTGACATATGAAAAACTGTTTTTT. Translating gives CASSLGWLTYEKLFF.

This chain connects TRBV6-2 or TRBV6-3 to TRBJ2-7; possible D gene TRBD1, 6 bases. V was pared by 4 bases and J by 4 bases, with 17 bases between. Germline-derived CDR1 and CDR2 are MNHEY and SVGEGT. The length of the CDR3 is 15 residues. This CDR3 is CASSSPPRGFYEQYF. Here the CDR3 DNA reads TGTGCCAGCAGTTCCCCCCCTAGGGGGTTTTACGAGCAGTACTTC.

The CDR3 region has the DNA TGCGCCAGCCCTCTTGAGCGGAGGTTCGGGGCCAACGTCCTGACTTTC. This encodes CASPLERRFGANVLTF. The chain employs TRBV10-1 and TRBJ2-6; possible D gene TRBD2, 5 bases. V was trimmed by 8 bases and J by 4 bases, leaving 18 bases between them. Per the germline V gene, CDR1 is WNHNN and CDR2 is SYGVQD (reference sequence). The CDR3 length is 16 residues.

In the case of this clone: The junction departs from germline at one end; a sequencing error may be responsible. The gene calls are TRBV29-1 and TRBJ2-7; no clear D. CDR3 size: 14 residues. In germline, CDR1 is SQVTM, CDR2 ANQGSEA. CDR3 sequence: CSVEVIRSTGEQYF. CDR3 in DNA: TGCAGCGTGGAAGTAATTAGATCTACGGGCGAGCAGTACTTC.

This chain links TRBV24-1 with TRBJ2-7, with D hard to call. The CDR3 consists of 19 residues. V gave up 1 base and J gave up 4 bases, with 25 bases separating them. Germline CDR1 is KGHDR and CDR2 is SFDVKD. The CDR3 sequence: CATSDFKRVSPSWIYEQYF. In nucleotides, the CDR3 is TGTGCCACCAGTGATTTTAAACGCGTCTCTCCTAGTTGGATTTACGAGCAGTACTTC.

J is TRBJ2-4 and V is TRBV5-4, with 8 bases aligning to TRBD2. Per the germline V gene, CDR1 is SGHNT and CDR2 is YYREEE (reference sequence). The CDR3 has 15 amino acids. V was pared by 0 bases and J by 8 bases, with 7 bases of the junction left unmatched. CDR3 DNA sequence: TGTGCCAGCAGCTTGGCCCAGGGTAGCGGGGACATTCAGTACTTC. Amino acids: CASSLAQGSGDIQYF.

This clone has only a few counts. The V and J genes are TRBV7-9 and TRBJ2-7; D not resolved. The CDR3 has 11 amino acids. Germline V gene lookup returns CDR1 SEHNR and CDR2 FQNEAQ (reference sequence). Trimming stripped 4 bases from V and 3 bases from J, with 4 bases between. CDR3 amino acids: CASSSDYEQYF. The CDR3 DNA sequence: TGTGCCAGCAGCTCAGACTACGAGCAGTACTTC.

The chain couples TRBV12-3 or TRBV12-4 to TRBJ1-4; a weak D match, TRBD1 (5 bases). The CDR3 covers 12 residues. V was trimmed by 3 bases and J by 8 bases, leaving 7 bases between them. CDR3 sequence: CASSFWGEKLFF. The CDR3 nucleotides are TGTGCCAGCAGTTTTTGGGGCGAAAAACTGTTTTTT.